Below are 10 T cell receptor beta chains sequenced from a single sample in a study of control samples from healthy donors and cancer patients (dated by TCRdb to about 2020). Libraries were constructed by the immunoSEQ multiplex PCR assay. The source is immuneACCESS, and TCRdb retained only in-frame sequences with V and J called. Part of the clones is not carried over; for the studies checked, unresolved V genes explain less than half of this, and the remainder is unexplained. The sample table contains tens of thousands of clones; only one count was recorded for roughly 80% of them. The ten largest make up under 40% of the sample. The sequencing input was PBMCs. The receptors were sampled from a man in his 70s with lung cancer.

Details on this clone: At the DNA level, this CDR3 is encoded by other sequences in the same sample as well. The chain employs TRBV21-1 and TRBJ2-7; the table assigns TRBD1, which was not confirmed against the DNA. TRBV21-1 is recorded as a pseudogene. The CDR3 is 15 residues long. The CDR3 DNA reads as TGTGCCAGCACAACACTCGGGACATCCGAGGGGGAGCAGTACTTC. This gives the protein CASTTLGTSEGEQYF.

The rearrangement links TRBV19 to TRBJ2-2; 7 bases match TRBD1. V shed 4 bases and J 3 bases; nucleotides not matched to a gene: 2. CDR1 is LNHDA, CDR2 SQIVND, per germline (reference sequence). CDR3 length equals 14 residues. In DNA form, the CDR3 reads TGTGCCAGTAGTACGACAGGGTACACCGGGGAGCTGTTTTTT. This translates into CASSTTGYTGELFF.

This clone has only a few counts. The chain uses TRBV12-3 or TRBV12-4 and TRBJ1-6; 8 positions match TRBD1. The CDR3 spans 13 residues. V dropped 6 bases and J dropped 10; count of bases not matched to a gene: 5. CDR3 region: CASRRTGQSPLHF. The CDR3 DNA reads TGTGCCAGCAGACGGACAGGGCAATCACCCCTCCACTTT.

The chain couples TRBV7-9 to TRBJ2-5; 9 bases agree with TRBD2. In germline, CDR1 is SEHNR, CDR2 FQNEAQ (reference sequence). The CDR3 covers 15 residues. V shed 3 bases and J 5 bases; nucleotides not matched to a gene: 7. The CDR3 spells CASSFTGTSRETQYF. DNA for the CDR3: TGTGCCAGCAGCTTCACCGGGACTAGCCGTGAGACCCAGTACTTC.

The CDR3: CASTNGFNTEAFF. The CDR3 region has the DNA TGTGCCAGTACGAACGGTTTCAACACTGAAGCTTTCTTT. V and J are TRBV19 and TRBJ1-1; D is undetermined. The CDR3 is made up of 13 amino acids. Germline CDR1 LNHDA, CDR2 SQIVND (reference sequence). The V gene lost 7 bases and the J gene lost 2 bases, with 11 bases spanning the gap.

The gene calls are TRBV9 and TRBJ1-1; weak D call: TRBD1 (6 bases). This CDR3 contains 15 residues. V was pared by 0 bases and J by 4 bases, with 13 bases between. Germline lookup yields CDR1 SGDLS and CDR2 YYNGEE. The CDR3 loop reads CASSVAGGQGTEAFF. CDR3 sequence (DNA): TGTGCCAGCAGCGTAGCCGGGGGGCAGGGCACTGAAGCTTTCTTT.

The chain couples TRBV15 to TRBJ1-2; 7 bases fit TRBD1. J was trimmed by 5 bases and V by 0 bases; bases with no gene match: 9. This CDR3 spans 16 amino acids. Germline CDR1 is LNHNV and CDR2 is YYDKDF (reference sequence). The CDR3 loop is CATSRDLWTGDYGYTF. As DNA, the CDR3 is TGTGCCACCAGCAGAGATCTCTGGACAGGCGATTATGGCTACACCTTC.

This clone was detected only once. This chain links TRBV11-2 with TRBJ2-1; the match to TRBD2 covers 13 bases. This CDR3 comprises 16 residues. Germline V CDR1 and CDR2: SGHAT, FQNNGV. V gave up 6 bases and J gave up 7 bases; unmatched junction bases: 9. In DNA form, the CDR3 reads TGTGCCAGCAGTCGCGTACTAGCGGGGGGGAGGAATGAGCAGTTCTTC. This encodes CASSRVLAGGRNEQFF.

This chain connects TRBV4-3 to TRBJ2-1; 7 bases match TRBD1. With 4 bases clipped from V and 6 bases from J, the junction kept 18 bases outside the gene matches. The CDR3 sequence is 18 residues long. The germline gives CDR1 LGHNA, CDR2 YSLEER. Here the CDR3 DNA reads TGCGCCAGCAGCCGATGGTCGGCACACCAGGGGGAGCGCAATGAGCAGTTCTTC. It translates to CASSRWSAHQGERNEQFF.

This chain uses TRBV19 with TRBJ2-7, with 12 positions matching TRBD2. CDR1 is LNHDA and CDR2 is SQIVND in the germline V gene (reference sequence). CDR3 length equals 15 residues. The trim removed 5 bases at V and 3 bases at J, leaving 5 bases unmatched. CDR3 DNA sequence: TGTGCCAGTAGTCGGACTAGCGGGGTGTTCTACGAGCAGTACTTC. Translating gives CASSRTSGVFYEQYF.